This TCR beta chain was found in a study of T cell clonality in common variable immunodeficiency. Overall study results and limits: Compared with healthy controls, CVID subjects showed increased TCRbeta clonality, mostly in about a third.

In this sample, this clone turned up many times. Antigen specificity is unknown. Profiling relied on immunoSEQ multiplex PCR, and the TCRdb table lists in-frame clones only, not all of them. The specimen has about 60,000 clones, none found just once. This receptor was taken from a person aged 18 to 70 in good health. The sample comprised peripheral blood mononuclear cells.

Here the CDR3 reads CASSSPGTRSRNEQFF. The sequenced CDR3 bases are TGTGCCAGCAGTTCACCCGGGACTAGGTCTAGGAATGAG. V usage is TRBV28 and J usage is TRBJ2-1; TRBD2 agrees at 8 bases. The read terminates 3 residues ahead of where the CDR3 ends, so the germline J gene completes it. Germline CDR1 and CDR2: MDHEN and SYDVKM. This CDR3 has 16 amino acids. The trim removed 4 bases at V and 7 bases at J, leaving 12 bases unmatched. The variable domain in full, with the rest retrieved from reference TRBV28 and TRBJ2-1, is DVKVTQSSRYLVKRTGEKVFLECVQDMDHENMFWYRQDPGLGLRLIYFSYDVKMKEKGDIPEGYSVSREKKERFSLILESASTNQTSMYLCASSSPGTRSRNEQFFGPGTRLTVL.